The clone carrying this TCR beta chain has more than one count but fewer than ten. Its antigen is not known. These data are taken from a study of T cell repertoires in cytomegalovirus infection. Study as a whole: CMV infection and matching HLA type were both indicated by public TCR beta signatures.

One entry per CDR3 protein results from TCRdb running MiXCR on the reads. The profile covers 150,000 to 200,000 distinct CDR3 sequences, with roughly 20% appearing a single time and less than 3% taken by the ten largest. Findings of the study overall: Based on cumulative public TCR beta family frequency, carriers of CMV plus the relevant HLA were identified. HLA-C-restricted CMV-specific TCR beta clonotypes were dominant in the ex vivo response.

The germline CDR1 and CDR2 sequences are SGHRS and YFSETQ. The CDR3 has 14 amino acids. V lost 4 bases and J lost 5, with 16 bases in between. The TCR was taken from a human donor in good health (CMV status not recorded). Some clones in this sample may be carry-over from other donors' samples. The chain couples TRBV5-1 to TRBJ2-7, with a weak D call TRBD1 (5 bases). Sequencing was carried out using PBMCs. The CDR3 sequence is CASSNSVGRDEQYF. The CDR3 coding sequence is TGCGCCAGCAGCAACTCCGTAGGCAGGGACGAGCAGTACTTC.